Following are 28 T cell receptor beta chains from one sample sequenced in a study of glioma-infiltrating T cells after dendritic cell vaccination. Clones were read by immunoSEQ multiplex PCR, and TCRdb kept only the in-frame ones, dropping some. Altogether 90,000 to 95,000 clones are present, about 81% being singletons, with the ten largest covering 2.1%. Time point here: after dendritic cell vaccination, including at tumor progression/relapse. The sample was blood, taken after dendritic cell vaccination. Source of these receptors: a human donor with glioblastoma.

V is TRBV5-1 and J is TRBJ2-1, with D hard to call. The germline V gene encodes CDR1 SGHRS and CDR2 YFSETQ. Deletions cut 1 base from V and 8 bases from J, with 4 bases between. The CDR3 spans 11 residues. CDR3 residues: CASSLYDEQFF. The CDR3 region has the DNA TGCGCCAGCAGCTTGTATGATGAGCAGTTCTTC.

V gene TRBV5-1 combines with J gene TRBJ1-5; D is unclear. With 2 bases removed from V and 4 bases from J, the gap between germline ends came to 13 bases. Germline loops: CDR1 SGHRS, CDR2 YFSETQ. The CDR3 totals 15 residues. The CDR3 protein is CASSFEGLLNQPQHF. CDR3 DNA sequence: TGCGCCAGCAGCTTTGAAGGACTCCTGAATCAGCCCCAGCATTTT.

V and J are TRBV2 and TRBJ2-2; TRBD1 agrees at 9 bases. With 5 bases clipped from V and 0 bases from J, the junction kept 4 bases outside the gene matches. CDR3 length: 16 residues. Germline-derived CDR1 and CDR2 are SNHLY and FYNNEI. CDR3 in amino acids: CASSPRQGANTGELFF. CDR3 nucleotide sequence: TGTGCCAGCAGTCCCAGACAGGGGGCGAACACCGGGGAGCTGTTTTTT.

The rearrangement joins TRBV6-6 to TRBJ2-1, with TRBD1 matching over 7 bases. V lost 2 bases to trimming and J lost 9 bases; unmatched junction nucleotides: 1. The CDR3 spans 12 residues. Germline values: CDR1 MNHNY, CDR2 SVGAGI (reference sequence). CDR3 nucleotides: TGTGCCAGCAGTTACCAGGGGGTTGAGCAGTTCTTC. This encodes CASSYQGVEQFF.

This chain links TRBV15 with TRBJ2-5, with a possible D match to TRBD1 (6 bases). From germline, CDR1 is LNHNV and CDR2 YYDKDF (reference sequence). The CDR3 has 13 amino acids. V lost 3 bases to trimming and J lost 5 bases, with 10 bases between them. DNA for the CDR3: TGTGCCACCAGCAGGGGCCAGGGGGAGACCCAGTACTTC. It translates to CATSRGQGETQYF.

The chain has TRBV18 and TRBJ2-2; perhaps TRBD1 as D (5 bases). V lost 7 bases and J lost 0, with 15 bases in between. CDR1 is KGHSH and CDR2 is LQKENI in the germline V gene. The CDR3 extends over 16 amino acids. The CDR3: CASFFRQGANTGELFF. In nucleotides, the CDR3 is TGTGCCAGCTTCTTTCGGCAGGGCGCGAACACCGGGGAGCTGTTTTTT.

The chain's CDR3 is CASSVGLRMSTDTQYF. As DNA, the CDR3 is TGTGCCAGCAGTGTTGGGCTAAGAATGAGCACAGATACGCAGTATTTT. The rearrangement links TRBV6-1 to TRBJ2-3; D is undetermined. Per germline, CDR1 MNHNS and CDR2 SASEGT. V lost 4 bases to trimming and J lost 0 bases, with 14 bases between them. CDR3 length equals 16 residues.

The rearrangement links TRBV5-6 to TRBJ2-3, with D possibly being TRBD2 (6 bases). The CDR3 has 14 residues. Trimming stripped 0 bases from V and 2 bases from J, with 7 bases between. Germline V lookup: CDR1 SGHDT, CDR2 YYEEEE. CDR3 in amino acids: CASSLGGVTDTQYF. The DNA for the CDR3 is TGTGCCAGCAGCTTGGGGGGGGTCACAGATACGCAGTATTTT.

The rearrangement links TRBV19 to TRBJ2-3; 8 nucleotides match TRBD1. Looked up from germline, CDR1 is LNHDA and CDR2 is SQIVND (reference sequence). Germline trimming cut 1 base from V and 3 bases from J; bases unmatched to any gene: 6. The CDR3 has 16 residues. The CDR3: CASSIGGTGQTDTQYF. CDR3 in DNA: TGTGCCAGTAGTATAGGAGGGACAGGCCAAACAGATACGCAGTATTTT.

The chain joins TRBV4-1 to TRBJ1-2; a weak D match, TRBD1 (6 bases). Germline loops: CDR1 MGHRA, CDR2 YSYEKL. This CDR3 spans 15 amino acids. V lost 3 bases to trimming and J lost 4 bases, with 15 bases between them. This chain's CDR3 is CASSHPTGDTYGYTF. The DNA of the CDR3 is TGCGCCAGCAGCCATCCGACCGGGGACACCTATGGCTACACCTTC.

This clone was detected ten times or more. This chain uses TRBV4-1 with TRBJ1-4; 8 bases line up with TRBD1. With V trimmed by 2 bases and J by 10 bases, 9 bases remained unmatched. CDR1 and CDR2 from the germline V gene are MGHRA and YSYEKL. The CDR3 contains 15 residues. The CDR3 DNA follows: TGCGCCAGCAGCCAACCCCGGACAGGGAGGGGAAAACTGTTTTTT. This gives the protein CASSQPRTGRGKLFF.

The rearrangement joins TRBV9 to TRBJ2-3; tentative D call: TRBD2 (5 bases). The CDR3 runs to 16 residues. V lost 4 bases and J lost 3, with 18 bases in between. Germline-derived CDR1 and CDR2 are SGDLS and YYNGEE. CDR3 protein: CASSTAPTRRTDTQYF. CDR3 nucleotide sequence: TGTGCCAGCAGCACAGCCCCGACGCGGAGGACAGATACGCAGTATTTT. Filled out from reference TRBV9 and TRBJ2-3, the complete variable domain reads DSGVTQTPKHLITATGQRVTLRCSPRSGDLSVYWYQQSLDQGLQFLIQYYNGEERAKGNILERFSAQQFPDLHSELNLSSLELGDSALYFCASSTAPTRRTDTQYFGPGTRLTVL.

This rearrangement joins TRBV6-5 to TRBJ1-1; D gene ambiguous. This CDR3 is built from 14 residues. The germline CDR1 and CDR2 sequences are MNHEY and SVGAGI. V was cut by 2 bases and J by 3 bases, with 10 bases left in between. The CDR3 DNA follows: TGTGCCAGCAGTTACGAGGCAGAATACACTGAAGCTTTCTTT. It codes for CASSYEAEYTEAFF.

The chain links TRBV29-1 to TRBJ2-2, with 8 bases matching TRBD1. Germline-derived CDR1 and CDR2 are SQVTM and ANQGSEA. The CDR3 sequence is 14 residues long. The V segment lost 4 bases and the J segment 8 bases; nucleotides outside the gene matches: 9. CDR3 in DNA: TGCAGCGTTGTAAAGGACAGGGCTGCAGGGGAGCTGTTTTTT. Encoded protein: CSVVKDRAAGELFF.

The chain couples TRBV5-1 to TRBJ1-2; 9 bases match TRBD1. This CDR3 comprises 14 residues. Losses at the gene ends were 3 bases for V and 6 bases for J; bases not matched to a gene: 6. Germline assignment: CDR1 SGHRS and CDR2 YFSETQ. CDR3 bases: TGCGCCAGCAGCTCCGGGACAGGGTTAAATGGCTACACCTTC. It specifies CASSSGTGLNGYTF.

A few counts support this clone. This chain connects TRBV10-3 to TRBJ2-7, with D possibly being TRBD2 (6 bases). With 3 bases removed from V and 2 bases from J, the gap between germline ends came to 14 bases. The CDR3 length is 15 residues. CDR1 is ENHRY and CDR2 is SYGVKD in the germline V gene. This CDR3 is CAISDWGEGTYEQYF. CDR3 sequence (DNA): TGTGCCATCAGTGATTGGGGGGAAGGAACCTACGAGCAGTACTTC.

Here the CDR3 DNA reads TGCGCCAGCAGCCAAGAAGGCAGGGCAGGGAATCAGCCCCAGCATTTT. It translates to CASSQEGRAGNQPQHF. The chain carries TRBV4-1 and TRBJ1-5; the D gene is possibly TRBD1 (5 bases). Germline CDR1 and CDR2: MGHRA and YSYEKL. V dropped 0 bases and J dropped 4 bases, with 13 bases sitting between them. The CDR3 contains 16 residues.

This rearrangement joins TRBV7-9 to TRBJ2-1; 12 bases match TRBD1. V trimming: 6 bases; J trimming: 7 bases; junction bases outside the gene matches: 10. CDR1 is SEHNR, CDR2 FQNEAQ, per germline (reference sequence). CDR3 size: 16 residues. The CDR3, as DNA: TGTGCCAGCAGACCTGTCGGGACAGGGGGCTGGAATGAGCAGTTCTTC. Amino acids: CASRPVGTGGWNEQFF.

This clone has more than one count but fewer than ten. The rearrangement links TRBV6-5 to TRBJ2-7; D not certain. Trimming left V 11 bases short and J 0 bases short, with 14 bases between. From germline, CDR1 is MNHEY and CDR2 SVGAGI. The CDR3 is 13 residues long. The DNA of the CDR3 is TGTGCCGCTGTCAGCGAAAACTCCTACGAGCAGTACGTC. Translation: CAAVSENSYEQYV.

This clone came up a few times. This chain uses TRBV5-1 with TRBJ1-1, with D unresolved. Trimming took off 0 bases at V and 7 bases at J, with 19 bases between the two ends. The CDR3 length is 16 residues. Germline CDR1 SGHRS, CDR2 YFSETQ. CDR3 sequence (DNA): TGCGCCAGCAGCTTGGGAATTGCTTCTGGGCGTAATGAAGCTTTCTTT. The encoded protein is CASSLGIASGRNEAFF. The variable domain in full, completed from reference TRBV5-1 and TRBJ1-1, reads KAGVTQTPRYLIKTRGQQVTLSCSPISGHRSVSWYQQTPGQGLQFLFEYFSETQRNKGNFPGRFSGRQFSNSRSEMNVSTLELGDSALYLCASSLGIASGRNEAFFGQGTRLTVV.

The chain carries TRBV9 and TRBJ2-7; 11 bases align to TRBD1. V trimming: 3 bases; J trimming: 2 bases; junction bases outside the gene matches: 4. The germline CDR1 and CDR2 sequences are SGDLS and YYNGEE. There are 15 residues in the CDR3. The CDR3 DNA is TGTGCCAGCAGCGAGGGACAGGGGGTTCCCTACGAGCAGTACTTC. Translating gives CASSEGQGVPYEQYF.

The chain carries TRBV9 and TRBJ2-3; perhaps TRBD2 as D (6 bases). The CDR3 spans 17 residues. Germline loops: CDR1 SGDLS, CDR2 YYNGEE. The V gene lost 0 bases and the J gene lost 5 bases, with 19 bases spanning the gap. CDR3 in amino acids: CASSVAGVSRLVDTQYF. The CDR3 nucleotides are TGTGCCAGCAGCGTAGCGGGAGTGTCCCGTCTTGTAGATACGCAGTATTTT.

J is TRBJ1-6 and V is TRBV7-2; TRBD1 aligns across 9 bases. The CDR3 consists of 16 residues. The germline V gene encodes CDR1 SGHTA and CDR2 FQGNSA. The V and J ends lost 0 bases and 8 bases, in that order; junction bases with no gene match: 5. The CDR3 DNA is TGTGCCAGCAGCTTAGCGCCGGGACAGGGCTATTCACCCCTCCACTTT. Amino acid sequence: CASSLAPGQGYSPLHF.

The CDR3 is CASSQGRASGDYEQYF. CDR3 nucleotides: TGCGCCAGCAGCCAAGGCAGGGCTAGCGGGGACTACGAGCAGTACTTC. The chain joins TRBV4-1 to TRBJ2-7; 9 bases match TRBD2. Losses at the gene ends were 1 base for V and 3 bases for J; bases not matched to a gene: 7. The CDR3 has 16 amino acids. Germline CDR1 MGHRA, CDR2 YSYEKL.

This clone has a count of ten or more. The chain uses TRBV5-4 and TRBJ2-7; 8 bases map to TRBD2. CDR1 is SGHNT, CDR2 YYREEE, per germline (reference sequence). This CDR3 comprises 15 residues. V shed 0 bases, J shed 6 bases, and the junction held 8 bases outside the gene matches. CDR3 sequence (DNA): TGTGCCAGCAGCTTGGGAGGCAGCGGGAGACCCGAGCAGTACGTC. This codes for CASSLGGSGRPEQYV.

This clone was counted a few times. This rearrangement joins TRBV13 to TRBJ1-2, with a weak D call TRBD1 (5 bases). This CDR3 contains 15 residues. With 4 bases removed from V and 8 bases from J, the gap between germline ends came to 20 bases. Looked up from germline, CDR1 is PRHDT and CDR2 is FYEKMQ (reference sequence). The CDR3 spells CASSSYQGAADGYTF. As DNA, the CDR3 is TGTGCCAGCAGCTCCTATCAGGGCGCCGCGGACGGCTACACCTTC.

The chain has TRBV5-6 and TRBJ1-6, with D hard to call. V was cut by 0 bases and J by 14 bases, with 15 bases left in between. Germline V gives CDR1 SGHDT, CDR2 YYEEEE. This CDR3 is 14 amino acids long. The CDR3 is CASSLDRRPGSLHF. The CDR3 DNA reads TGTGCCAGCAGCTTGGATCGGCGTCCCGGGTCCCTCCACTTT.

The rearrangement uses TRBV10-3 and TRBJ2-1, with TRBD2 identical over 15 bases. This CDR3 region has 16 residues. The V and J ends lost 6 bases and 6 bases, in that order; junction bases with no gene match: 6. In germline, CDR1 is ENHRY, CDR2 SYGVKD. The CDR3 nucleotides read TGTGCCATCAGAGAGGGACTAGCGGGAGGCGCCAATGAGCAGTTCTTC. This sequence encodes CAIREGLAGGANEQFF.